These 31 T cell receptor beta chains came from one sample sequenced in a study of blood T cell repertoires in COVID-19. Sequenced by immunoSEQ multiplex PCR; TCRdb stores in-frame clones only, minus some. The sample has some 48,000 clones, about nine tenths seen once; the top ten hold 19%. The sequencing sample was made of peripheral blood. All receptors come from a man between 70 and 80 years old with active COVID-19.

The chain uses TRBV11-2 and TRBJ2-7, with 9 bases aligning to TRBD2. CDR1 and CDR2 (germline): SGHAT, FQNNGV. CDR3 length: 15 residues. After removal of 3 bases from V and 3 bases from J, the junction contained 6 bases not matched to a gene. The CDR3 sequence is CASSFTSGSNYEQYF. The CDR3 region has the DNA TGTGCCAGCAGCTTCACTAGCGGGTCTAACTACGAGCAGTACTTC.

The sample holds a few counts of this clone. This chain joins TRBV4-1 and TRBJ2-3; D gene ambiguous. The germline V and J ends were trimmed by 4 bases and 0 bases, with 8 bases remaining between them. Germline V gene sequence: CDR1 MGHRA, CDR2 YSYEKL. The CDR3 totals 14 residues. DNA for the CDR3: TGCGCCAGCAGCCGACAACCGAGCACAGATACGCAGTATTTT. Protein sequence: CASSRQPSTDTQYF.

This sequence joins TRBV4-3 and TRBJ2-2, with D hard to call. Trimming left V 4 bases short and J 5 bases short, with 11 bases between. This CDR3 region has 14 residues. Germline values: CDR1 LGHNA, CDR2 YSLEER. The CDR3 coding sequence is TGCGCCAGCAGCCCGAGCTTAGAGACCGGGGAGCTGTTTTTT. This translates into CASSPSLETGELFF.

The rearrangement uses TRBV5-1 and TRBJ1-2, with TRBD1 matching 10 bases. J lost 5 bases, V lost 8 bases, and 9 bases had no gene match. This CDR3 has 14 residues. CDR1 is SGHRS, CDR2 YFSETQ, per germline. CDR3 region: CASGPGQGMYGYTF. The CDR3 DNA sequence: TGCGCCAGTGGGCCGGGACAGGGGATGTATGGCTACACCTTC.

V is TRBV11-2 and J is TRBJ2-5, with D tentatively TRBD2 (5 bases). Germline values: CDR1 SGHAT, CDR2 FQNNGV. With 5 bases removed from V and 7 bases from J, the gap between germline ends came to 26 bases. The CDR3 totals 17 residues. CDR3 nucleotide sequence: TGTGCCAGCAGCCCCGCCCTCCGGCGGGCACCGAGCATGACCCAGTACTTC. This codes for CASSPALRRAPSMTQYF.

V and J are TRBV6-5 and TRBJ2-7, with 7 positions matching TRBD2. V gave up 10 bases and J gave up 4 bases; unmatched junction bases: 7. Per germline, CDR1 MNHEY and CDR2 SVGAGI. This CDR3 has 12 residues. CDR3 residues: CATIAGGYEQYF. CDR3 DNA sequence: TGTGCCACTATAGCGGGTGGATACGAGCAGTACTTC.

This chain's CDR3 is CSAKAGGTDTQYF. DNA for the CDR3: TGCAGCGCCAAAGCCGGGGGCACAGATACGCAGTATTTT. The chain joins TRBV29-1 to TRBJ2-3; D is possibly TRBD2 (5 bases). CDR3 length equals 13 residues. Germline loops: CDR1 SQVTM, CDR2 ANQGSEA. Trimming took off 7 bases at V and 1 base at J, with 12 bases between the two ends.

V usage is TRBV15 and J usage is TRBJ2-5, with TRBD1 matching 8 bases. The V gene end was trimmed by 0 bases and the J gene end by 1 base; junction bases not matched to a gene: 4. From germline, CDR1 is LNHNV and CDR2 YYDKDF (reference sequence). The CDR3 contains 16 residues. The CDR3 reads CATSREPGGPQETQYF. The DNA for the CDR3 is TGTGCCACCAGCAGAGAGCCAGGGGGCCCCCAAGAGACCCAGTACTTC.

A single count supports this clone. The rearrangement links TRBV27 to TRBJ2-6, with D unresolved. V lost 3 bases and J 0 bases, leaving 9 bases between the germline ends. CDR1 and CDR2 from the germline V gene are MNHEY and SMNVEV (reference sequence). The length of the CDR3 is 16 residues. The CDR3 nucleotides are TGTGCCAGCAGTTTCACGGTCTCCTCTGGGGCCAACGTCCTGACTTTC. Amino acid sequence: CASSFTVSSGANVLTF.

The chain has TRBV19 and TRBJ1-4; 8 nucleotides align to TRBD1. V lost 5 bases to trimming and J lost 3 bases; unmatched junction nucleotides: 5. The CDR3 extends over 15 amino acids. CDR1 is LNHDA and CDR2 is SQIVND in the germline V gene (reference sequence). As DNA, the CDR3 is TGTGCCAGTAGTCGGACAGGGCGGGCTAATGAAAAACTGTTTTTT. It encodes CASSRTGRANEKLFF.

This sequence joins TRBV19 and TRBJ1-1; D ambiguous. Germline CDR1 is LNHDA and CDR2 is SQIVND (reference sequence). The CDR3 is 12 amino acids. The ends were cut back, 8 bases at V and 6 bases at J, with 13 bases in the middle. The CDR3 bases are TGTGCCAGTTACAACCTGGTCTCTGAAGCTTTCTTT. This translates into CASYNLVSEAFF.

This rearrangement joins TRBV6-5 to TRBJ2-1, with 8 bases that match TRBD2. The V gene's germline CDR1 is MNHEY and CDR2 SVGAGI. The CDR3 contains 15 residues. The V gene end was trimmed by 3 bases and the J gene end by 4 bases; junction bases not matched to a gene: 5. CDR3 nucleotide sequence: TGTGCCAGCAGTTATGCGGGAGGACCTTACAATGAGCAGTTCTTC. This translates into CASSYAGGPYNEQFF.

The chain employs TRBV7-8 and TRBJ2-7; TRBD2 matches 8 bases. J lost 0 bases, V lost 1 base, and 8 bases had no gene match. Germline-derived CDR1 and CDR2 are SGHVS and FQNEAQ. The CDR3 spans 17 residues. In nucleotides, the CDR3 is TGTGCCAGCAGCTTAGAAATCCCGGGAGGGCCCTCCTACGAGCAGTACTTC. Protein sequence: CASSLEIPGGPSYEQYF.

J is TRBJ1-2 and V is TRBV20-1, with a possible D match to TRBD1 (6 bases). V lost 3 bases and J 8 bases, leaving 22 bases between the germline ends. Germline V gene sequence: CDR1 DFQATT, CDR2 SNEGSKA (reference sequence). The CDR3 runs to 15 residues. The CDR3 region is CSASESRGPVRGYTF. The CDR3, as DNA: TGCAGTGCTAGTGAAAGCAGGGGCCCCGTTCGAGGCTACACCTTC.

The V gene is TRBV28, the J gene TRBJ1-6, with D possibly TRBD1 on 6 matching bases. Germline V gene data show CDR1 as MDHEN and CDR2 as SYDVKM. The V end was cut by 5 bases, the J end by 14 bases, with 10 bases between. This CDR3 is built from 11 residues. CDR3 region: CASSLGATLHF. For the CDR3, the DNA is TGTGCCAGCAGTCTGGGGGCCACCCTCCACTTT.

The rearrangement uses TRBV7-9 and TRBJ2-1, with a possible D match to TRBD1 (6 bases). CDR1 SEHNR and CDR2 FQNEAQ come from the germline V gene (reference sequence). There are 12 residues in the CDR3. V lost 4 bases to trimming and J lost 15 bases, with 16 bases between them. In DNA form, the CDR3 reads TGTGCCAGCAGCTCCACGCGAGGGGGTCCGTTCTTC. This encodes CASSSTRGGPFF. Based on the CDR3 plus reference TRBV7-9 and TRBJ2-1, the full variable domain is DTGVSQNPRHKITKRGQNVTFRCDPISEHNRLYWYRQTLGQGPEFLTYFQNEAQLEKSRLLSDRFSAERPKGSFSTLEIQRTEQGDSAMYLCASSSTRGGPFFGPGTRLTVL.

The chain has TRBV6-6 and TRBJ2-1, with TRBD2 identical over 8 bases. This CDR3 is built from 15 residues. The germline V gene encodes CDR1 MNHNY and CDR2 SVGAGI (reference sequence). V lost 2 bases and J lost 3; bases outside the gene matches: 3. CDR3 bases: TGTGCCAGCAGTTACCCGGGACTAGGCTACAATGAGCAGTTCTTC. Translating gives CASSYPGLGYNEQFF.

This chain connects TRBV5-6 to TRBJ1-2; 10 bases fit TRBD1. Trimming cost V 8 bases and J 3 bases; bases outside gene matches: 7. CDR3 length: 14 amino acids. CDR1 SGHDT and CDR2 YYEEEE come from the germline V gene. CDR3 nucleotide sequence: TGTGCCAGTACGCCGGGACAGGGGTACTATGGCTACACCTTC. This encodes CASTPGQGYYGYTF.

This chain connects TRBV7-2 to TRBJ2-1, with TRBD2 matching 10 bases. Germline loops: CDR1 SGHTA, CDR2 FQGNSA. V shed 2 bases, J shed 8 bases, and the junction held 6 bases outside the gene matches. The CDR3 runs 15 residues. The CDR3 nucleotides are TGTGCCAGCAGCTTAAAAGCGGGAGGGCCCTATGAGCAGTTCTTC. It yields the protein CASSLKAGGPYEQFF.

This clone was recorded once. V usage is TRBV28 and J usage is TRBJ1-5, with no clear D. V was trimmed by 1 base and J by 6 bases, leaving 4 bases between them. The CDR3 sequence is 12 residues long. Germline CDR1 is MDHEN and CDR2 is SYDVKM. CDR3 amino acids: CASSLFGQPQHF. The CDR3 DNA is TGTGCCAGCAGTTTATTCGGTCAGCCCCAGCATTTT.

This clone was seen only once. The J gene is TRBJ2-3, the V gene TRBV7-6; possibly TRBD1 for D (5 bases). Germline V gene lookup returns CDR1 SGHVS and CDR2 FNYEAQ. V shed 2 bases and J shed 4 bases, with 13 bases lying between them. There are 15 residues in the CDR3. The CDR3 DNA sequence: TGTGCCAGCAGCTTAAGCTGGGGCGTTGCAGATACGCAGTATTTT. Its translation: CASSLSWGVADTQYF.

V usage is TRBV19 and J usage is TRBJ2-7; 9 nucleotides align to TRBD1. CDR1 and CDR2 from the germline V gene are LNHDA and SQIVND (reference sequence). This CDR3 has 14 residues. The V segment lost 7 bases and the J segment 6 bases; nucleotides outside the gene matches: 10. In DNA, the CDR3 is TGTGCCAGTACCATGACAGGGGGAAAGGGCGAGCAGTACTTC. Encoded protein: CASTMTGGKGEQYF.

The rearrangement uses TRBV6-5 and TRBJ2-3; TRBD1 agrees at 9 bases. This CDR3 has 15 amino acids. The V and J ends lost 0 bases and 3 bases, in that order; junction bases with no gene match: 1. Per germline, CDR1 MNHEY and CDR2 SVGAGI. In DNA, the CDR3 is TGTGCCAGCAGTTACTCGGGACAGGGAACAGATACGCAGTATTTT. Translating it yields CASSYSGQGTDTQYF.

This rearrangement joins TRBV4-2 to TRBJ1-4; D ambiguous. V dropped 5 bases and J dropped 6 bases, with 13 bases sitting between them. This CDR3 comprises 14 residues. Germline CDR1 and CDR2: LGHNA and YNFKEQ. The chain's CDR3 is CASSTRQTHEKLFF. The CDR3, as DNA: TGTGCCAGCAGCACCCGTCAGACTCATGAAAAACTGTTTTTT.

The chain carries TRBV2 and TRBJ2-5; TRBD2 is a possible D gene (5 bases). The CDR3 is 15 amino acids. The germline CDR1 and CDR2 sequences are SNHLY and FYNNEI. V was pared by 4 bases and J by 5 bases, with 17 bases between. Here the CDR3 reads CASSGGGLMGETQYF. In DNA form, the CDR3 reads TGTGCCAGCAGTGGAGGCGGACTTATGGGGGAGACCCAGTACTTC.

This clone showed up just a few times. The chain recombines TRBV2 with TRBJ1-5, with 9 bases matching TRBD1. The V segment lost 11 bases and the J segment 4 bases; nucleotides outside the gene matches: 6. CDR1 SNHLY and CDR2 FYNNEI come from the germline V gene. The CDR3 runs 13 residues. The DNA for the CDR3 is TGTGCCTCGTCCGGGACAGGGAATCAGCCCCAGCATTTT. Translated: CASSGTGNQPQHF.

For this clone: Other DNA sequences within the sample encode an identical CDR3. The chain combines TRBV18 with TRBJ1-1; tentative D call: TRBD1 (6 bases). The CDR3 runs 14 residues. The V gene's germline CDR1 is KGHSH and CDR2 LQKENI. Trimming took off 2 bases at V and 1 base at J, with 8 bases between the two ends. CDR3 in amino acids: CASSPDRKNTEAFF. CDR3 DNA: TGTGCCAGCTCACCAGACAGGAAGAACACTGAAGCTTTCTTT.

The CDR3 spells CASSLVGLNTGELFF. The CDR3 nucleotides read TGTGCCAGCAGCCTAGTGGGCCTGAACACCGGGGAGCTGTTTTTT. The chain combines TRBV6-2 or TRBV6-3 with TRBJ2-2; D gene ambiguous. Germline CDR1 reads MNHEY; CDR2 reads SVGEGT. This CDR3 has 15 amino acids. Deletions cut 6 bases from V and 1 base from J, with 12 bases between.

The chain links TRBV4-3 to TRBJ2-1, with 8 positions matching TRBD2. The CDR3 consists of 16 residues. Unmatched junction bases numbered 7, after V lost 4 bases and J lost 2 bases. Germline lookup yields CDR1 LGHNA and CDR2 YSLEER. CDR3 nucleotide sequence: TGCGCCAGCAGCCCCACCGGGACTAGTACCTACAATGAGCAGTTCTTC. This translates into CASSPTGTSTYNEQFF.

The V and J genes are TRBV5-1 and TRBJ1-5; a weak D match, TRBD1 (5 bases). The germline gives CDR1 SGHRS, CDR2 YFSETQ. The CDR3 consists of 14 residues. Trimming removed 0 bases from V and 3 bases from J, with 7 bases in between. CDR3 amino acids: CASSLGQYNQPQHF. CDR3 DNA sequence: TGCGCCAGCAGCTTGGGACAGTACAATCAGCCCCAGCATTTT.

The genes are TRBV27 and TRBJ2-2, with D possibly TRBD1 on 6 matching bases. Trimming stripped 8 bases from V and 1 base from J, with 11 bases between. Germline CDR1 MNHEY, CDR2 SMNVEV (reference sequence). This CDR3 region has 14 residues. The CDR3 loop reads CASFGQLNTGELFF. CDR3 nucleotides: TGTGCCAGCTTCGGACAGCTGAACACCGGGGAGCTGTTTTTT.